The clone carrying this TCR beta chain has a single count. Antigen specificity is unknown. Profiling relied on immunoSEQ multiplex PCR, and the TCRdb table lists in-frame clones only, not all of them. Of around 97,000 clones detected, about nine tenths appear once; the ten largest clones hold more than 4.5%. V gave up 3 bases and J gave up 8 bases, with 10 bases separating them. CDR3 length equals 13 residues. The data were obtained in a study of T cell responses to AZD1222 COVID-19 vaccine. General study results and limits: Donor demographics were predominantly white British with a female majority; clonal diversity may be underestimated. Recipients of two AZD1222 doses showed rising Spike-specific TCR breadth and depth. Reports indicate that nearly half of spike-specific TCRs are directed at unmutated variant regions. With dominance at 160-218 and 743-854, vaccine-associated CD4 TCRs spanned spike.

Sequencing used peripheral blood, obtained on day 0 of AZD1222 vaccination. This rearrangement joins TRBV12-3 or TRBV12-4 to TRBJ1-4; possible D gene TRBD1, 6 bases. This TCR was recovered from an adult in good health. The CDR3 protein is CASSFGGQEKLFF. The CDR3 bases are TGTGCCAGCAGTTTTGGGGGGCAGGAAAAACTGTTTTTT.